The clone carrying this T cell receptor (beta chain) was seen a few times. Antigen unknown. Sequencing runs each generated in excess of 160 million TCR-beta sequences derived from 15-18 subjects. TCRdb independently ran MiXCR on the 5' RACE reads; one entry per CDR3 protein. The repertoire consists of tens of thousands of distinct CDR3 sequences, with about 5.1% occurring once and the leading ten covering about 2.2%. V lost 3 bases, J lost 1 base, and 9 bases lay in between. Germline V gene sequence: CDR1 KGHSH, CDR2 LQKENI. CDR3 length equals 14 residues. This entry is derived from a study of neurological immune-mediated disorders. Background on the study: Multiple sclerosis patients numbered approximately 35, with approximately 31 relapsing-remitting and 3 secondary progressive.

General study results and limits: HTLV-1-associated myelopathy led in TCR clonal expansion, while multiple sclerosis ranked lowest, below healthy controls.

V gene TRBV18 combines with J gene TRBJ2-5; tentative D call: TRBD2 (6 bases). The sequencing sample was made of PBMCs. The origin of this receptor is a woman in her 70s with multiple sclerosis. The CDR3 DNA is TGTGCCAGCTCACCCCGGGAGCTCCAAGAGACCCAGTACTTC. Translation gives CASSPRELQETQYF.